The clone carrying this T cell receptor beta chain showed up many times. Its cognate antigen is unknown. Trimming at V came to 3 bases and at J to 5 bases, leaving 6 bases not matched to a gene. This CDR3 spans 14 amino acids. The germline V gene encodes CDR1 MNHEY and CDR2 SMNVEV (reference sequence). TCR beta CDR3 regions were amplified from RNA. A set of HTBI primers served as the primers for a first-round RT-PCR of the TCR CDR3. One entry per CDR3 protein, called by TCRdb with MiXCR from the multiplex PCR reads. The data show about 560,000 distinct CDR3 sequences, 16% seen once. The data were obtained in a study of T cells in Graves' hyperthyroidism and ophthalmopathy. Study results and limitations: Ophthalmopathy could be told apart from stable hyperthyroidism with a 13 V-J model.

Diagnosis of hyperthyroidism was new in patients aged 18 to 65, and its duration was under 2 months. Material for sequencing was blood. This sequence was found in a woman under 30 with Graves' hyperthyroidism. This chain uses TRBV27 with TRBJ2-5, with 7 bases matching TRBD2. The CDR3 here is CASSFIDGRETQYF. The CDR3 region has the DNA TGTGCCAGCAGTTTTATCGACGGGAGGGAGACCCAGTACTTC.